This TCR beta chain derives from a study of blood T cell repertoires in COVID-19. Overall study: Samples of COVID-19 (acute and convalescent) were obtained from the United States, Italy and Spain. PBMCs, B-cell-depleted T cells, or T cells provided the cDNA or gDNA that made up the material.

Germline V gene sequence: CDR1 SEHNR, CDR2 FQNEAQ (reference sequence). The CDR3 is 14 amino acids. V shed 4 bases and J 9 bases; nucleotides not matched to a gene: 8. Original methodology: How many nucleated cells were present was estimated from reference gene primer amplification. The assay was immunoSEQ multiplex PCR, and TCRdb's table has in-frame clones only and misses some. The V and J calls and clone size come from that table; D and trimming were worked out from the DNA. The data contain 120,000 to 150,000 clones, 85% to 90% of them singletons. Input material: peripheral blood. This sequence originates from a woman aged 45-65 years with active or convalescent COVID-19. The rearrangement joins TRBV7-9 to TRBJ1-4; TRBD1 matches at 7 bases. The CDR3 region has the DNA TGTGCCAGCAGCTCAACAGGGGCGGGGAAAAAACTGTTTTTT. Translation gives CASSSTGAGKKLFF.